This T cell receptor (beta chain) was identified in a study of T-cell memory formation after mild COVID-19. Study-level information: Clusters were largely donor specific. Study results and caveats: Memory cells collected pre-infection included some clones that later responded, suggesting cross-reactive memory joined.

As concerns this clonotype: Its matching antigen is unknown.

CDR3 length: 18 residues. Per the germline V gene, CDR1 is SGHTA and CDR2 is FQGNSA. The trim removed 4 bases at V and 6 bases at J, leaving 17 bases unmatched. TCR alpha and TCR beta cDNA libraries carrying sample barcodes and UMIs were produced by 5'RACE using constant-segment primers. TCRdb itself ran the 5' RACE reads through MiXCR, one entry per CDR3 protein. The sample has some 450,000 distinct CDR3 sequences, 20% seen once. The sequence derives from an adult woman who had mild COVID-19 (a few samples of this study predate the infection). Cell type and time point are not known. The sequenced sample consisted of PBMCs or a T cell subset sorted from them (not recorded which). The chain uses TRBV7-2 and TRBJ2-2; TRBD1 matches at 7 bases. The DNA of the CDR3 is TGTGCCAGCAGCTCGACAAGGACAGGAACAAGGTCTGCCGGGGAGCTGTTTTTT. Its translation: CASSSTRTGTRSAGELFF.